This T cell receptor (beta chain) came from a study of blood T cell repertoires in COVID-19. Study-level background: Italy, Spain and the United States were the sources of the convalescent and acute COVID-19 samples. Nucleic acid was either cDNA or gDNA, and it came from T cells, B-cell-depleted T cells, or PBMCs.

Under the authors' procedure: Amplification of reference gene primers provided the estimated nucleated cell counts. Assay used: immunoSEQ multiplex PCR; TCRdb lists only in-frame clones, some missing. The V and J calls and the clone size are those of that table, but D and trimming were determined from the DNA. The data show about 89,000 clones, with about 95% seen just once and around 4% held by the top ten. Trimming took off 3 bases at V and 0 bases at J, with 6 bases between the two ends. The V gene's germline CDR1 is MDHEN and CDR2 SYDVKM. This CDR3 comprises 13 residues. Sequencing was done on a sample of peripheral blood. The sequence was collected from a human donor with active COVID-19. The donor label of this sample is uncertain. This chain joins TRBV28 and TRBJ2-7; D gene unclear. The CDR3 DNA is TGTGCCAGCAGTTTGTTTAACTCCTACGAGCAGTACTTC. Translating it yields CASSLFNSYEQYF.